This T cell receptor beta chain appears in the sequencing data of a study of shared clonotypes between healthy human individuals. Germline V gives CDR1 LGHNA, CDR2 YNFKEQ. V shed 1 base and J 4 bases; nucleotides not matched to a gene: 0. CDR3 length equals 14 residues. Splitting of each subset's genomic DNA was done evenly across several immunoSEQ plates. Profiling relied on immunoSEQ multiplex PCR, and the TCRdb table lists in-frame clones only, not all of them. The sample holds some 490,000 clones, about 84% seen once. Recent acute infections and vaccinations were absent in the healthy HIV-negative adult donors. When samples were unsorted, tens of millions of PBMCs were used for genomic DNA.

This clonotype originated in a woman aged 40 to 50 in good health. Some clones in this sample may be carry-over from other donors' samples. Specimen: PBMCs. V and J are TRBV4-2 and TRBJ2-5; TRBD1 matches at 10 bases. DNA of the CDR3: TGTGCCAGCAGCCAAGGGACAGGGGGAGAGACCCAGTACTTC. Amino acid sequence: CASSQGTGGETQYF.